These 4 T cell receptor beta chains were all obtained from the same sample, sequenced in a study of vaccination effects on CD4 cells after COVID-19. These TCRs' antigens remain unknown. The ViraFEST assay expanded antigen-specific CD4+ T cells with viral peptide pools before sequencing. Isolation of CD4+ T cells took place after 10 to 11 days of culture. Neither prior SARS-CoV-2 infection nor positive nucleocapsid antibodies were present in the vaccine recipients. This table comes from immunoSEQ multiplex PCR, and its TCRdb copy is limited to in-frame clones, with some not included. Here the sample spans approximately 22,000 clones, about three quarters being singletons. This material consisted of CD4+ T cells from PBMCs cultured with HCoV-NL63 spike peptides, taken before COVID-19 vaccination. These receptors were taken from a human donor who received a COVID-19 vaccine.

This chain uses TRBV5-4 with TRBJ1-3; D may be TRBD1 (6 bases). The CDR3 is 13 amino acids. Per germline, CDR1 SGHNT and CDR2 YYREEE (reference sequence). The V end lost 1 base, the J end lost 4 bases, and 6 bases lay between the germline ends. The CDR3 loop is CASSLQGGNTIYF. CDR3 nucleotides: TGTGCCAGCAGCTTGCAGGGGGGAAACACCATATATTTT.

This clone was seen a few times. This chain joins TRBV19 and TRBJ1-5, with D perhaps TRBD1 (6 bases). Germline CDR1 and CDR2: LNHDA and SQIVND (reference sequence). Trimming took 2 bases from V and 10 from J, leaving 12 bases between them. CDR3 length: 13 amino acids. The CDR3 protein is CASSIRGISPQHF. For the CDR3, the DNA is TGTGCCAGTAGTATAAGGGGGATCAGCCCCCAGCATTTT.

The chain combines TRBV7-2 with TRBJ2-1; D call uncertain. Looked up from germline, CDR1 is SGHTA and CDR2 is FQGNSA. The CDR3 length is 17 residues. Between the trimmed V and J ends, which lost 2 bases and 8 bases, there was a span of 22 bases. The CDR3 region is CASSLNVRTLTVDEQFF. Here the CDR3 DNA reads TGTGCCAGCAGCTTAAATGTCCGGACGCTAACAGTGGATGAGCAGTTCTTC.

This chain joins TRBV7-3 and TRBJ2-1; D gene unclear. The CDR3 length is 14 residues. CDR1 SGHTA and CDR2 FQGTGA come from the germline V gene. Trimming removed 5 bases at V and 4 bases at J, with 12 bases between. The chain's CDR3 is CASSKDGSYNEQFF. DNA for the CDR3: TGTGCCAGCAGCAAGGACGGGTCTTACAATGAGCAGTTCTTC.